In its sample, the clone carrying this T cell receptor beta chain was seen many times. Its cognate antigen is unknown. These data belong to a study of regulatory T cells in long-lasting Graves disease. Construction of TCR beta libraries relied on iRepertoire HTBI primers and on Arm-PCR targeting CDR3 regions. From the multiplex PCR reads, TCRdb called clonotypes with MiXCR, one entry per CDR3 protein. Of about 330,000 distinct CDR3 sequences listed, 16% are singletons. The study's findings and limits: What was studied was peripheral blood only, and not thyroid tissue. Under persistent disease, TRBV28, TRBJ1-2 and TRBJ2-5 were used preferentially.

Time point of the sample: newly diagnosed GD, antithyroid drugs for less than 3 months. RNA isolated from PBMCs was used to make the TCR library. The CDR3 consists of 16 residues. Germline CDR1 SGHKS, CDR2 YYEKEE (reference sequence). Trimming at V came to 1 base and at J to 4 bases, leaving 7 bases not matched to a gene. In addition, the sample was reused for a study of T cells in Graves' hyperthyroidism and ophthalmopathy. That work states: First-round RT-PCR targeting the TCR CDR3 was performed with the HTBI primer set.

The rearrangement links TRBV5-5 to TRBJ1-5; 8 bases are shared with TRBD1. Sequencing used peripheral blood mononuclear cells (PBMCs), obtained at new diagnosis, from a patient treated with antithyroid drugs. This receptor was taken from a woman younger than 30 with Graves disease. The CDR3 protein is CASSLTDRGGNQPQHF. DNA of the CDR3: TGTGCCAGCAGCTTGACCGACAGGGGAGGAAATCAGCCCCAGCATTTT.